These 12 T cell receptor beta chains came from one sample sequenced in a study of somatic mutations in cytotoxic T cells in rheumatoid arthritis (dated by TCRdb to about 2017). Library method: the immunoSEQ multiplex PCR assay. The clones in this table, taken by TCRdb from immuneACCESS, are in-frame only. Not every clone is retained; where verified, under half of the shortfall comes from an unresolved V gene, and the cause of the rest is unknown. The sample profile shows thousands of clones; around 88% of them were found once. The biggest ten clones account for 13% of the sample. Sequenced input: CD8+ T cells sorted from blood. These TCRs come from a woman aged 50 to 65 with rheumatoid arthritis.

This chain links TRBV29-1 with TRBJ1-2, with a possible D match to TRBD1 (6 bases). Germline lookup yields CDR1 SQVTM and CDR2 ANQGSEA. This CDR3 has 14 residues. V gave up 2 bases and J gave up 4 bases, with 14 bases separating them. The CDR3 loop reads CSVESQGHFYGYTF. The CDR3 DNA follows: TGCAGCGTTGAATCACAGGGCCATTTCTATGGCTACACCTTC.

The rearrangement uses TRBV2 and TRBJ2-3; 9 bases map to TRBD2. Per germline, CDR1 SNHLY and CDR2 FYNNEI. V trimming: 10 bases; J trimming: 2 bases; junction bases outside the gene matches: 10. This CDR3 has 15 amino acids. CDR3 sequence (DNA): TGTGCCACCAGGGTTGCGGGAGGGCTCACAGATACGCAGTATTTT. Translating it yields CATRVAGGLTDTQYF.

The V and J genes are TRBV7-3 and TRBJ2-2; maybe TRBD1 (5 bases). Germline CDR1 is SGHTA and CDR2 is FQGTGA. The CDR3 totals 14 residues. V was trimmed by 5 bases and J by 3 bases, leaving 10 bases between them. The CDR3 reads CASSPIGDTGELFF. CDR3 DNA: TGTGCCAGCAGCCCGATAGGGGACACCGGGGAGCTGTTTTTT.

This chain uses TRBV19 with TRBJ2-1, with TRBD2 identical over 9 bases. The length of the CDR3 is 15 residues. Germline assignment: CDR1 LNHDA and CDR2 SQIVND (reference sequence). V shed 1 base and J 4 bases; nucleotides not matched to a gene: 2. The CDR3 region has the DNA TGTGCCAGTAGTATAGTAGCGGGAGCTTACAATGAGCAGTTCTTC. Protein product: CASSIVAGAYNEQFF. The full variable domain, its missing parts supplied by reference TRBV19 and TRBJ2-1, is DGGITQSPKYLFRKEGQNVTLSCEQNLNHDAMYWYRQDPGQGLRLIYYSQIVNDFQKGDIAEGYSVSREKKESFPLTVTSAQKNPTAFYLCASSIVAGAYNEQFFGPGTRLTVL.

The V gene is TRBV18, the J gene TRBJ2-6; no clear D gene. This CDR3 comprises 15 residues. Trimming took 3 bases from V and 0 from J, leaving 6 bases between them. The germline V gene has CDR1 KGHSH and CDR2 LQKENI. CDR3 coding DNA: TGTGCCAGCTCACCTTGGAGCTCTGGGGCCAACGTCCTGACTTTC. Protein: CASSPWSSGANVLTF.

The chain carries TRBV6-1 and TRBJ2-1, with 7 bases lining up with TRBD1. Germline loops: CDR1 MNHNS, CDR2 SASEGT. The CDR3 extends over 15 amino acids. The J segment lost 4 bases and the V segment lost 4 bases, leaving 7 bases of the junction unmatched. The CDR3 spells CASSGGGVWYNEQFF. The CDR3 DNA reads TGTGCCAGCAGTGGAGGGGGCGTCTGGTACAATGAGCAGTTCTTC.

This clone was counted a single time. The V gene is TRBV28, the J gene TRBJ1-5; TRBD1 matches at 7 bases. This CDR3 is 17 amino acids long. CDR1 and CDR2 (germline): MDHEN, SYDVKM. V lost 2 bases to trimming and J lost 2 bases; unmatched junction nucleotides: 9. The CDR3 sequence is CASSLRRRQGGNQPQHF. CDR3 in DNA: TGTGCCAGCAGTTTAAGGCGGAGGCAGGGGGGCAATCAGCCCCAGCATTTT.

J is TRBJ2-2 and V is TRBV6-1; D is unresolved. The V and J ends lost 1 base and 6 bases respectively, with 6 bases between them. CDR3 size: 13 residues. Germline lookup yields CDR1 MNHNS and CDR2 SASEGT. As DNA, the CDR3 is TGTGCCAGCAGTGAAGTATCTCCCGGGGAGCTGTTTTTT. It codes for CASSEVSPGELFF.

This chain connects TRBV5-1 to TRBJ2-5; TRBD2 might be the D (5 bases). The CDR3 runs 14 residues. V lost 1 base and J 5 bases, leaving 12 bases between the germline ends. Per the germline V gene, CDR1 is SGHRS and CDR2 is YFSETQ. DNA of the CDR3: TGCGCCAGCAGCTTGACGGGGTGGTGGGAGACCCAGTACTTC. Encoded protein: CASSLTGWWETQYF.

This chain joins TRBV6-5 and TRBJ1-2, with 9 nucleotides matching TRBD1. V shed 0 bases, J shed 3 bases, and the junction held 2 bases outside the gene matches. The CDR3 is made up of 15 amino acids. The germline gives CDR1 MNHEY, CDR2 SVGAGI. The CDR3 coding sequence is TGTGCCAGCAGTTACTCGACAGGGGGTTACTATGGCTACACCTTC. This sequence encodes CASSYSTGGYYGYTF.

This clone has more than one count but fewer than ten. This chain uses TRBV7-8 with TRBJ2-5; TRBD1 aligns across 9 bases. Germline V lookup: CDR1 SGHVS, CDR2 FQNEAQ. Germline trimming cut 1 base from V and 4 bases from J; bases unmatched to any gene: 1. The length of the CDR3 is 14 residues. The CDR3, as DNA: TGTGCCAGCAGCTTAGAGACAGGGGGAGAGACCCAGTACTTC. Protein: CASSLETGGETQYF. Supplemented by reference TRBV7-8 and TRBJ2-5, the full variable domain reads GAGVSQSPRYKVAKRGQDVALRCDPISGHVSLFWYQQALGQGPEFLTYFQNEAQLDKSGLPSDRFFAERPEGSVSTLKIQRTQQEDSAVYLCASSLETGGETQYFGPGTRLLVL.

J is TRBJ2-2 and V is TRBV6-5; TRBD1 agrees at 7 bases. V lost 6 bases and J lost 6; bases outside the gene matches: 7. CDR3 size: 14 residues. CDR1 is MNHEY and CDR2 is SVGAGI in the germline V gene. Written as DNA, the CDR3 is TGTGCCAGCAGATACAGGGGTGGGTCCGGGGAGCTGTTTTTT. This translates into CASRYRGGSGELFF.